Below are 13 T cell receptor beta chains sequenced from a single sample in a study of blood T cell repertoires in COVID-19. Using immunoSEQ multiplex PCR, the repertoire was profiled, and TCRdb retains in-frame clones only, with some absent. The sample yields tens of thousands of clones, approximately 88% seen once. Input material: peripheral blood. All receptors come from a man in his 70s with acute or convalescent COVID-19.

The chain joins TRBV18 to TRBJ1-5, with D perhaps TRBD1 (5 bases). Germline V gene data show CDR1 as KGHSH and CDR2 as LQKENI. This CDR3 contains 18 residues. Between the trimmed V and J ends, which lost 2 bases and 5 bases, there was a span of 22 bases. The CDR3 nucleotides are TGTGCCAGCTCACCAGCCGGGACTCACGATCGATTGGATCAGCCCCAGCATTTT. It translates to CASSPAGTHDRLDQPQHF.

V and J are TRBV18 and TRBJ2-7, with 9 bases that match TRBD1. The CDR3 is 14 residues long. V shed 6 bases, J shed 6 bases, and the junction held 9 bases outside the gene matches. From germline, CDR1 is KGHSH and CDR2 LQKENI. The CDR3 sequence is CASSGQGTGLEQYF. The CDR3 DNA reads TGTGCCAGCTCGGGCCAGGGGACAGGGCTCGAGCAGTACTTC.

The genes are TRBV7-2 and TRBJ1-5; D is ambiguous. This CDR3 region has 12 residues. Trimming cost V 4 bases and J 6 bases, with 7 bases left between them. Germline V gives CDR1 SGHTA, CDR2 FQGNSA. This CDR3 is CASSSTGQPQHF. CDR3 nucleotides: TGTGCCAGCAGCTCCACCGGTCAGCCCCAGCATTTT.

This rearrangement joins TRBV3-1 (or the pseudogene TRBV3-2) to TRBJ1-5; D may be TRBD1 (6 bases). Trimming shortened V by 2 bases and J by 9 bases, and 14 bases separated the two germline ends. The germline V gene encodes CDR1 LGHDT and CDR2 YNNKEL (reference sequence). The CDR3 runs 14 residues. CDR3 DNA sequence: TGTGCCAGCAGCCAATCAGGGGTGGCTATGCCCCAGCATTTT. This codes for CASSQSGVAMPQHF.

The gene calls are TRBV19 and TRBJ2-1; maybe TRBD2 (6 bases). Germline assignment: CDR1 LNHDA and CDR2 SQIVND (reference sequence). This CDR3 has 12 residues. The V end lost 5 bases, the J end lost 7 bases, and 9 bases lay between the germline ends. CDR3 residues: CASSFSGNEQFF. The DNA for the CDR3 is TGTGCCAGTAGTTTCAGCGGGAATGAGCAGTTCTTC.

The chain couples TRBV6-5 to TRBJ1-2; TRBD1 is a possible D gene (5 bases). This CDR3 has 14 amino acids. Per germline, CDR1 MNHEY and CDR2 SVGAGI. Trimming took 2 bases from V and 10 from J, leaving 17 bases between them. This CDR3 reads CASSYEAQGMAYTF. The CDR3 DNA follows: TGTGCCAGCAGTTACGAGGCCCAGGGTATGGCCTACACCTTC.

The V and J genes are TRBV7-6 and TRBJ2-7, with D unclear. Looked up from germline, CDR1 is SGHVS and CDR2 is FNYEAQ. The CDR3 contains 18 residues. With 2 bases removed from V and 0 bases from J, the gap between germline ends came to 20 bases. The CDR3 DNA is TGTGCCAGCAGCTTATTGGCCCCCCGCGGTACCTTCTCCTACGAGCAGTACTTC. Protein product: CASSLLAPRGTFSYEQYF.

Here the CDR3 reads CASSVPGTSGETQYF. The CDR3 DNA reads TGTGCCAGCAGCGTCCCCGGGACTAGCGGAGAGACCCAGTACTTC. The chain employs TRBV9 and TRBJ2-5, with 11 bases fitting TRBD2. This CDR3 is 15 amino acids long. Unmatched junction bases numbered 4, after V lost 2 bases and J lost 4 bases. Germline CDR1 is SGDLS and CDR2 is YYNGEE.

This rearrangement joins TRBV18 to TRBJ1-5; D possibly corresponds to TRBD1 (5 bases). Germline V gene data show CDR1 as KGHSH and CDR2 as LQKENI. This CDR3 has 15 residues. V dropped 6 bases and J dropped 3 bases, with 15 bases sitting between them. In DNA form, the CDR3 reads TGTGCCAGCTCCACAACCGGGGGAAACAATCAGCCCCAGCATTTT. Translation gives CASSTTGGNNQPQHF.

V usage is TRBV7-3 and J usage is TRBJ1-1; D gene unclear. CDR3 length: 14 amino acids. Trimming took 4 bases from V and 6 from J, leaving 15 bases between them. In germline, CDR1 is SGHTA, CDR2 FQGTGA. CDR3 sequence: CASSSHSGPAEAFF. CDR3 DNA: TGTGCCAGCAGCTCCCACTCGGGTCCAGCTGAAGCTTTCTTT.

The rearrangement joins TRBV11-3 to TRBJ2-1; 7 nucleotides align to TRBD2. The CDR3 loop spans 15 amino acids. Germline assignment: CDR1 SGHNT and CDR2 YENEEA. The ends lost 4 bases at V and 6 bases at J; junction bases unmatched: 9. The CDR3 sequence is CASSSEGLAVNEQFF. CDR3 coding DNA: TGTGCCAGCAGCTCCGAGGGCCTAGCGGTCAATGAGCAGTTCTTC.

The chain links TRBV27 to TRBJ1-6; 7 bases are a match to TRBD1. The V segment lost 7 bases and the J segment 7 bases; nucleotides outside the gene matches: 10. CDR1 and CDR2 (germline): MNHEY, SMNVEV (reference sequence). This CDR3 is 15 amino acids long. Here the CDR3 DNA reads TGTGCCAGCACCAAGTCGGGACAGTGGAATTCACCCCTCCACTTT. It codes for CASTKSGQWNSPLHF.

The genes are TRBV11-2 and TRBJ1-1, with D unresolved. There are 13 residues in the CDR3. The germline V gene has CDR1 SGHAT and CDR2 FQNNGV. V lost 0 bases, J lost 0 bases, and 2 bases lay in between. The CDR3 coding sequence is TGTGCCAGCAGCTTAGACATGAACACTGAAGCTTTCTTT. It translates to CASSLDMNTEAFF.